The sequence of this T cell receptor (beta chain) was determined in a study of Ad26.COV2.S vaccination and SARS-CoV-2 variants. Measured with immunoSEQ multiplex PCR; TCRdb has only the in-frame clones, and not every one. The data show 450,000 to 550,000 clones, around 89% seen once. About this clone: Its antigen is unknown.

As to treatment: some 20 received Ad26.COV2.S at low or high dose, single or two shots; about 5 received placebo; per-sample allocation not given. Samples were taken on day 63 after the first vaccine or placebo injection. Study-wide points: After vaccination, substantial breadth of spike-specific CD8+ and CD4+ responses was reported.

The origin of this receptor is a person aged 18-60 years who received the Ad26.COV2.S COVID-19 vaccine or a placebo. The sample here was peripheral blood, taken in a trial of Ad26.COV2.S vaccine versus placebo.

CDR3 amino acids: CASSQMAGQGTEAFF. The CDR3 region has the DNA TGTGCCAGCAGCCAAATGGCTGGACAGGGCACTGAAGCTTTCTTT. This chain connects TRBV28 to TRBJ1-1; 8 nucleotides agree with TRBD1. V trimming: 6 bases; J trimming: 4 bases; junction bases outside the gene matches: 10. The CDR3 is 15 residues long. CDR1 is MDHEN and CDR2 is SYDVKM in the germline V gene. Full variable domain (remainder filled in from reference TRBV28 and TRBJ1-1): DVKVTQSSRYLVKRTGEKVFLECVQDMDHENMFWYRQDPGLGLRLIYFSYDVKMKEKGDIPEGYSVSREKKERFSLILESASTNQTSMYLCASSQMAGQGTEAFFGQGTRLTVV.